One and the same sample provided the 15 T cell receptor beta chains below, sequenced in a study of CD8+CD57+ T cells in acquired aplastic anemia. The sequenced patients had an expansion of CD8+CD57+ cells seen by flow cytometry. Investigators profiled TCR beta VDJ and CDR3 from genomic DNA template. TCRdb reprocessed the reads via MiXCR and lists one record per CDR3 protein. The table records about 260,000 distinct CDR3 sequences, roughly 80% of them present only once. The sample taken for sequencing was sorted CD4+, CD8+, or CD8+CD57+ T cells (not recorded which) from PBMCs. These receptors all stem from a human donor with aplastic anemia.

CDR3 nucleotides: TGCAGCGTTGATATCAGCGGGACTTACAATGAGCAGTTCTTC. This gives the protein CSVDISGTYNEQFF. The chain has TRBV29-1 and TRBJ2-1; 7 nucleotides match TRBD2. The germline V gene has CDR1 SQVTM and CDR2 ANQGSEA. After removal of 3 bases from V and 4 bases from J, the junction contained 6 bases not matched to a gene. The CDR3 totals 14 residues.

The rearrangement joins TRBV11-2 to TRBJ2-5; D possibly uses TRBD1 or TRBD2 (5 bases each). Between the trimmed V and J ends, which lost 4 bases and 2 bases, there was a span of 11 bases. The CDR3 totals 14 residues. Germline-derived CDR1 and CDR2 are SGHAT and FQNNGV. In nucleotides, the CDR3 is TGTGCCAGCAGCTGGGGCAGAGGGCAAGAGACCCAGTACTTC. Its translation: CASSWGRGQETQYF.

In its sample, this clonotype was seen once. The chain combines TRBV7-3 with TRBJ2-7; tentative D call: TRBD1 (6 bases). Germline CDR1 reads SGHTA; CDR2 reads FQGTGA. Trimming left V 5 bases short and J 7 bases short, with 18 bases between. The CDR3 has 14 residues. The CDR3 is CASSTDRRVDEQYF. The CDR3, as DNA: TGTGCCAGCAGCACCGACAGGAGAGTCGATGAGCAGTACTTC.

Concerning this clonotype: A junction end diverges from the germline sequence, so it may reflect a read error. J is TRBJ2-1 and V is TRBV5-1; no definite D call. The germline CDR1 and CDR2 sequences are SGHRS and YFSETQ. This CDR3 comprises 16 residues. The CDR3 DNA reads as TGTGCCAGCAGCTCACATCCGGCGGCAAGCTACAATGAGCAGTTCTTC. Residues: CASSSHPAASYNEQFF.

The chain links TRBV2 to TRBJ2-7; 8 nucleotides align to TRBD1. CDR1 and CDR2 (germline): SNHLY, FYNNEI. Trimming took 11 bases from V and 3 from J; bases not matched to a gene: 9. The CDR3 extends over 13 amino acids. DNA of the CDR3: TGTGCCGCAAGGACAGGGTACAGCTACGAGCAGTACTTC. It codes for CAARTGYSYEQYF.

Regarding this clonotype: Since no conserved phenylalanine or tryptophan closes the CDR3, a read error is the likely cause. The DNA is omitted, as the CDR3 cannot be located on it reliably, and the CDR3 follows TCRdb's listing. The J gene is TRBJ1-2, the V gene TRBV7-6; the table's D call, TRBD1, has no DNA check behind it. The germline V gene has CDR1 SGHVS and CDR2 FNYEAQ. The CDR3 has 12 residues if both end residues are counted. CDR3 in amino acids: CASSPRPGGFTV.

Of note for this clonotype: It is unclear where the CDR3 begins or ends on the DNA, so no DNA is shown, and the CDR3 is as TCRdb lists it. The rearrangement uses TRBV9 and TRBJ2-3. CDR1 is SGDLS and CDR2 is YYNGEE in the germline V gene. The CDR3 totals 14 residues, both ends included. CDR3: CASSVPVDAVFWHF.

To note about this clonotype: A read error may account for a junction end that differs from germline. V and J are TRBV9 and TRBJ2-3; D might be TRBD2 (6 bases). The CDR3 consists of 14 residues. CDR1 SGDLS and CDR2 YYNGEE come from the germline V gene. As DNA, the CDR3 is TGTGCCAGCAGCTTGGGGGGAGGACACGAAGGAAACACTTTT. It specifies CASSLGGGHEGNTF.

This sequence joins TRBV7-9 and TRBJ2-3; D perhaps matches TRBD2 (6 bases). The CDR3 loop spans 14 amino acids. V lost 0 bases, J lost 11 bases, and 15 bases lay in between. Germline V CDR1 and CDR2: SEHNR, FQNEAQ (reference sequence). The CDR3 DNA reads TGTGCCAGCAGCTTAGCGGGAGGTACTGAAAAGCAGTATTTT. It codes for CASSLAGGTEKQYF.

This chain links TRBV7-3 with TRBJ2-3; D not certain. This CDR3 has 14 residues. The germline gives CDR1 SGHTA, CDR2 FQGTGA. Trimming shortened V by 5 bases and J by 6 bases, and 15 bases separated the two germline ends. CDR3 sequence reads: CASSPAAGTDTQYF. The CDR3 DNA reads TGTGCCAGCAGCCCGGCGGCTGGTACGGATACGCAGTATTTT.

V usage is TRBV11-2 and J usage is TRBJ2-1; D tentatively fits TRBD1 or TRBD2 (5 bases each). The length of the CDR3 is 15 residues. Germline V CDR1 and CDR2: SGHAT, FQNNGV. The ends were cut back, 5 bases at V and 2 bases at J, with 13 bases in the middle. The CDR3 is CASSRGRGAYNEQFF. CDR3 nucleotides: TGTGCCAGCAGCAGGGGTAGAGGGGCCTACAATGAGCAGTTCTTC. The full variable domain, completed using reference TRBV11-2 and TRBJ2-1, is EAGVAQSPRYKIIEKRQSVAFWCNPISGHATLYWYQQILGQGPKLLIQFQNNGVVDDSQLPKDRFSAERLKGVDSTLKIQPAKLEDSAVYLCASSRGRGAYNEQFFGPGTRLTVL.

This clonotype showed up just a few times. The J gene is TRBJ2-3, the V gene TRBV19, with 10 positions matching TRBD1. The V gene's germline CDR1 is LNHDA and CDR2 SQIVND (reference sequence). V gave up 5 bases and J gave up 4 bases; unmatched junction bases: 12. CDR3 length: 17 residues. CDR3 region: CASSWGIPGQGSDTQYF. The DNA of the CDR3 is TGTGCCAGTAGTTGGGGGATACCGGGACAGGGGTCAGATACGCAGTATTTT.

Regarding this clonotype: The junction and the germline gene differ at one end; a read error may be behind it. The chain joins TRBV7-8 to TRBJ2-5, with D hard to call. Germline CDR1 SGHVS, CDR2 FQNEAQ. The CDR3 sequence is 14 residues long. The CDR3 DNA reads TGTGCCAGCAGCTTTGATACAGACCGGGCAGCCCTTTCCTTC. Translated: CASSFDTDRAALSF.

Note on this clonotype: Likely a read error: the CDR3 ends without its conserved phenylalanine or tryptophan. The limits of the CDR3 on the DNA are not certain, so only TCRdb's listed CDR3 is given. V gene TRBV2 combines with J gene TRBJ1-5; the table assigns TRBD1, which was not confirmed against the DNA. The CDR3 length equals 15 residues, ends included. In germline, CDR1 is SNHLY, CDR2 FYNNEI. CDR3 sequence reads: CASSVGGIHKQPLDP.

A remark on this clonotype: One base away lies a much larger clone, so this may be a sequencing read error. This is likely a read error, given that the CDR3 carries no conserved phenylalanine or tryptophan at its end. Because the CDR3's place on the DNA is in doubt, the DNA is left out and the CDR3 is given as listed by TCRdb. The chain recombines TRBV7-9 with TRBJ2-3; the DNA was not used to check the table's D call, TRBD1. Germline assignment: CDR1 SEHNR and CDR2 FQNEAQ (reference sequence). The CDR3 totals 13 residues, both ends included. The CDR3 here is CASSFQRRGGHDE.